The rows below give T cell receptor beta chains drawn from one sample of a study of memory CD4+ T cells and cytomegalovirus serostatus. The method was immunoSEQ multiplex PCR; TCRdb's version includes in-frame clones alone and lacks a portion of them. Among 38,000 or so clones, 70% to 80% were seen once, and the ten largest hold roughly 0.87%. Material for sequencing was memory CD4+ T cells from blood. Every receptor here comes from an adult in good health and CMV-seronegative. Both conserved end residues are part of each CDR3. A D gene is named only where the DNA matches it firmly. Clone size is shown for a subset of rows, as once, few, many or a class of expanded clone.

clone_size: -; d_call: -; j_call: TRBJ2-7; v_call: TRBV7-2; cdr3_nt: TGTGCCAGCAGCTCAGAGGGGCTCGAGCAGTACTTC; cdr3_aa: CASSSEGLEQYF
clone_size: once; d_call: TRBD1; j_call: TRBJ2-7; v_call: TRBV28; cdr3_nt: TGTGCCAGCAGTTTATCGATAGGACAGGGAGTCTACGAGCAGTACTTC; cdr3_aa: CASSLSIGQGVYEQYF
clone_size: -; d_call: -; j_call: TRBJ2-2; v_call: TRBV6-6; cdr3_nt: TGTGCCAGCAGTTCAGGAATCGGGGAGCTGTTTTTT; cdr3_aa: CASSSGIGELFF
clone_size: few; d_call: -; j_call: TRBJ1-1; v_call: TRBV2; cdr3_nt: TGTGCCAGCAGTCTGGACAACACTGAAGCTTTCTTT; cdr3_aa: CASSLDNTEAFF
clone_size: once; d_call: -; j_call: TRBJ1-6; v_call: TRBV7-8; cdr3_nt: TGTGCCAGCAGCTTAGCGCGGGCAGGGTACTCACCCCTCCACTTT; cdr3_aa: CASSLARAGYSPLHF
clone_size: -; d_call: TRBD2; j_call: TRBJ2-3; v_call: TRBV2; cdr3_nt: TGTGCCAGCAGTGATGCTAGCGGGGGAACCCATACGCAGTATTTT; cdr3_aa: CASSDASGGTHTQYF
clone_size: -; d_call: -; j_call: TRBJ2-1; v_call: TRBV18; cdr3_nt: TGTGCCAGCTCACCACGTGTTACAGGCGACGGGCAGTTCTTC; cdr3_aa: CASSPRVTGDGQFF
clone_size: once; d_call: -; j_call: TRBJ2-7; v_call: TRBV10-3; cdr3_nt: TGTGCCATCAGTGAGAATCAGGGAATAACTTCCTACGAGCAGTACTTC; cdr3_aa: CAISENQGITSYEQYF
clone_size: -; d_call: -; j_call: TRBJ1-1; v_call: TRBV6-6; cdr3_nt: TGTGCCAGCAGTGGGGCTGGGGTCACTGAAGCTTTCTTT; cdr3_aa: CASSGAGVTEAFF
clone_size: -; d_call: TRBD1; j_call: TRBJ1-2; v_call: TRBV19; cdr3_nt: TGTGCCAGTAGCCCGGACAGGGGCGGAGGCTACACCTTC; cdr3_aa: CASSPDRGGGYTF
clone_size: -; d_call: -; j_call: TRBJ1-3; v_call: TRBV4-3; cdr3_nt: TGCGCCAGCAGCCAAGCCAGACCGGGGGCGGCAGGAAACACCATATATTTT; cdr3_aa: CASSQARPGAAGNTIYF
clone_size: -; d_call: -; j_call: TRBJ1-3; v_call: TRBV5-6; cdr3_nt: TGTGCCAGCAGCTTGGGTCCGAGCTCTGGAAACACCATATATTTT; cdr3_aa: CASSLGPSSGNTIYF
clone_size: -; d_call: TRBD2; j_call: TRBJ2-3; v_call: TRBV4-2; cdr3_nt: TGTGCCAGCAGCCAAGATCGTGCTAGCGGGGGGGCAGATACGCAGTATTTT; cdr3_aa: CASSQDRASGGADTQYF
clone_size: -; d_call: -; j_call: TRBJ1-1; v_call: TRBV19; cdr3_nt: TGTGCCAGTAGGCCCGGTGGAGGTGGAATTGAAGCTTTCTTT; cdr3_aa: CASRPGGGGIEAFF
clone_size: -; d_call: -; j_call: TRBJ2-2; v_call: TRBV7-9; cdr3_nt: TGTGCCAGCAGCTTAGGGGCCGCTATTGCCGGGGAGCTGTTTTTT; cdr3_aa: CASSLGAAIAGELFF
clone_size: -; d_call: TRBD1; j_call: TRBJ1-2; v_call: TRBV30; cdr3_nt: TGTGCCTGGGAGGGGGCAGGGAATGATGGCTACACCTTC; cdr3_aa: CAWEGAGNDGYTF
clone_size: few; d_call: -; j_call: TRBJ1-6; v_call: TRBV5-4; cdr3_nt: TGTGCCAGCAGCTTGAGTCCGGGTTCACCCCTCCACTTT; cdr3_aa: CASSLSPGSPLHF
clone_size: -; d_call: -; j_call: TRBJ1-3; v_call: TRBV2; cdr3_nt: TGTGCCAGCAGCCCCGGTATTAGCGGAAACACCATATATTTT; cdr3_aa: CASSPGISGNTIYF
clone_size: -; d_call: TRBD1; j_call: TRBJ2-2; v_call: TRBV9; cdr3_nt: TGTGCCAGCAGCGCGAGGGGGCGTGGGGAGCTGTTTTTT; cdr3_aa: CASSARGRGELFF
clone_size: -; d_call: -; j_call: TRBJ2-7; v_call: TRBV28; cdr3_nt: TGTGCCAGCAGCCTCGGACAGACAATCTACGAGCAGTACTTC; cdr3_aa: CASSLGQTIYEQYF
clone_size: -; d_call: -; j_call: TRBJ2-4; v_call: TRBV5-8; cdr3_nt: TGTGCCAGCAGCTTAAAAGGAGCCAAAAACATTCAGTACTTC; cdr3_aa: CASSLKGAKNIQYF
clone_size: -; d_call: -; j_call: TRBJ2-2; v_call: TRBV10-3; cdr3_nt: TGTGCCATCAGTGATGTGGCCGGGGAGCTGTTTTTT; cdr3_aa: CAISDVAGELFF
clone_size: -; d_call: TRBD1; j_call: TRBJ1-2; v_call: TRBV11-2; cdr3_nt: TGTGCCAGCAGCTTAGATGAGAGACAGGGGTATGGCTACACCTTC; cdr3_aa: CASSLDERQGYGYTF
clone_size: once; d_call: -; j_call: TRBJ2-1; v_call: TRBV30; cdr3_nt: TGTGCCTGGAGTGTAATGGGGGATGAGCAGTTCTTC; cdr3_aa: CAWSVMGDEQFF
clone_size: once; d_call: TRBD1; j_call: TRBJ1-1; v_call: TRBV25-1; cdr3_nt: TGTGCCAGCAGTCGTCCAGGACAGGGGCACACTGAAGCTTTCTTT; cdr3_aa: CASSRPGQGHTEAFF
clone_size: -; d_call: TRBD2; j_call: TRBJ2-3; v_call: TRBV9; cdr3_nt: TGTGCCAGCAGCGCTAGCGGGGGACGAACAGATACGCAGTATTTT; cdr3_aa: CASSASGGRTDTQYF
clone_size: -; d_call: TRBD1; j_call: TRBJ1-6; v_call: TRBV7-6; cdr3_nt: TGTGCCAGCAGCTTGGGACAGGGGACGCCACCCCTCCACTTT; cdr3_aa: CASSLGQGTPPLHF
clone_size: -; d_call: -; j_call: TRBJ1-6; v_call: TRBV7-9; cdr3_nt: TGTGCCAGCAGCCGGTATTCACCCCTCCACTTT; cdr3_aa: CASSRYSPLHF
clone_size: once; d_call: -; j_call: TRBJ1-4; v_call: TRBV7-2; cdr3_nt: TGTGCCAGCAGCTTAGTAGGGGCTAGCCATGAAAAACTGTTTTTT; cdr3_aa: CASSLVGASHEKLFF
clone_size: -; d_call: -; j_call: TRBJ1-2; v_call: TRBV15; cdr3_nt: TGTGCCACCAGCTTGGGGGCAAACCCTAACTATGGCTACACCTTC; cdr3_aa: CATSLGANPNYGYTF
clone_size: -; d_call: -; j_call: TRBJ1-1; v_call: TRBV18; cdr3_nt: TGTGCCAGCTCATATAGGTCCTCGGCGAACACTGAAGCTTTCTTT; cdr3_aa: CASSYRSSANTEAFF
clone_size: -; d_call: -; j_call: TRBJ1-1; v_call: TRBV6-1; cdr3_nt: TGTGCCAGCAGTGTCCAGGGTTACTCTGAAGCTTTCTTT; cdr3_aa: CASSVQGYSEAFF
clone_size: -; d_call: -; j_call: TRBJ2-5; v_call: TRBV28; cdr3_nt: TGTGCCAGCAGGATGTCGGAGACCCAGTACTTC; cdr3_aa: CASRMSETQYF